This T cell receptor beta chain was identified in a study of CD8 T cells in ankylosing spondylitis. Study outcomes and limitations: Blood of patients with ankylosing spondylitis appeared to be characterized by a TCR beta motif of eight highly homologous variants.

TCRdb analysed the 5' RACE reads with MiXCR anew, one entry per CDR3 protein. The data show about 750,000 distinct CDR3 sequences, around a fifth seen once. Germline CDR1 and CDR2: MNHNS and SASEGT. The CDR3 runs to 15 residues. The ends were cut back, 7 bases at V and 3 bases at J, with 17 bases in the middle. Comments on this clonotype: The antigen is unknown.

This clonotype was sampled from a male donor with ankylosing spondylitis. This chain links TRBV6-1 with TRBJ2-3, with D possibly being TRBD1 or TRBD2 (6 bases each). Material: blood, either unsorted or a sorted T cell fraction (not recorded which). The DNA of the CDR3 is TGTGCCAGCACTGACTTGGGGGCGGGGACAGATACGCAGTATTTT. Encoded protein: CASTDLGAGTDTQYF.